Here is one T cell receptor (beta chain) with its context. Its target is not known. Compared with germline, one end of the junction differs, possibly owing to a read error. The data stem from a study of cytomegalovirus exposure and HLA in healthy donors. Study-wide results and limits: Later analysis associated a missense DCLRE1C variant with TCR beta V- and J-gene trimming.

CDR3 length: 14 residues. Germline V CDR1 and CDR2: SGHRS, YFSETQ. The PCR had 60 Vbeta and 13 Jbeta primers. In the source study's methods: The count from a later analysis was some 81 million unique TCR beta chains, 9 million to 12 million of them shared. Profiled with immunoSEQ multiplex PCR; TCRdb holds only in-frame clones, not every one. The V and J calls and the clone size are those of that table, but D and trimming were determined from the DNA. The sample comprises more than 85,000 clones, around 80% of which are singletons, and roughly 5% rests with the top ten. This chain joins TRBV5-1 and TRBJ2-3, with 10 bases identical to TRBD1. Sequencing was performed on PBMCs. The sequence was collected from a male donor in good health and CMV-seronegative. CDR3: CVSSWDRGTDTQYF. For the CDR3, the DNA is TGCGTCAGCAGCTGGGACAGGGGAACAGATACGCAGTATTTT.